A single sample gave rise to the 7 T cell receptor beta chains below, sequenced in a study of blood T cell repertoires in COVID-19. Clones were read by immunoSEQ multiplex PCR, and TCRdb kept only the in-frame ones, dropping some. The sample records 150,000 to 200,000 clones, approximately 90% being singletons. Sequenced sample: peripheral blood. The receptors were gathered from a man younger than 35 with active or convalescent COVID-19.

This sequence joins TRBV10-1 and TRBJ1-2; 7 bases are a match to TRBD1. The junction had 8 bases not matched to a gene; V was cut back by 8 bases and J by 2 bases. The length of the CDR3 is 14 residues. The germline V gene has CDR1 WNHNN and CDR2 SYGVQD (reference sequence). CDR3 amino acids: CASAGRDRNYGYTF. DNA of the CDR3: TGCGCCAGCGCGGGCAGGGACAGAAACTATGGCTACACCTTC.

The chain recombines TRBV5-5 with TRBJ1-1; 11 bases match TRBD1. V gave up 2 bases and J gave up 4 bases; unmatched junction bases: 4. CDR1 is SGHKS and CDR2 is YYEKEE in the germline V gene (reference sequence). CDR3 length: 15 amino acids. Here the CDR3 DNA reads TGTGCCAGCAGCTTTTATGGGACAGGGGGCACTGAAGCTTTCTTT. Translation: CASSFYGTGGTEAFF. The whole variable domain, remainder taken from reference TRBV5-5 and TRBJ1-1, is DAGVTQSPTHLIKTRGQQVTLRCSPISGHKSVSWYQQVLGQGPQFIFQYYEKEERGRGNFPDRFSARQFPNYSSELNVNALLLGDSALYLCASSFYGTGGTEAFFGQGTRLTVV.

This clone was seen only once. For the CDR3, the DNA is TGTGCCAGCAGCACCCCCGGGGACTTGAACACTGAAGCTTTCTTT. It specifies CASSTPGDLNTEAFF. The J gene is TRBJ1-1, the V gene TRBV5-6; weak D call: TRBD1 (5 bases). The CDR3 is 15 amino acids. Germline assignment: CDR1 SGHDT and CDR2 YYEEEE. Trimming removed 4 bases at V and 0 bases at J, with 13 bases between.

The genes are TRBV9 and TRBJ1-4; weak D call: TRBD1 (5 bases). V dropped 0 bases and J dropped 5 bases, with 11 bases sitting between them. CDR3 size: 15 residues. Germline lookup yields CDR1 SGDLS and CDR2 YYNGEE. The CDR3 loop reads CASSVDGGVNEKLFF. In DNA, the CDR3 is TGTGCCAGCAGCGTAGACGGGGGGGTAAATGAAAAACTGTTTTTT.

The rearrangement uses TRBV2 and TRBJ2-1; 10 bases map to TRBD2. The V gene end was trimmed by 7 bases and the J gene end by 9 bases; junction bases not matched to a gene: 15. The CDR3 consists of 16 residues. Germline V lookup: CDR1 SNHLY, CDR2 FYNNEI. The CDR3 protein is CASIYEREGSLGEQFF. The CDR3 region has the DNA TGTGCCAGCATATACGAGCGGGAGGGCTCATTAGGTGAGCAGTTCTTC.

The V gene is TRBV30, the J gene TRBJ2-3, with 16 bases matching TRBD2. CDR1 is GTSNPN, CDR2 SVGIG, per germline (reference sequence). V dropped 5 bases and J dropped 7; count of bases not matched to a gene: 9. The CDR3 contains 16 residues. The CDR3 DNA reads as TGTGCCTGGGACGTGGGACTAGCGGGAGGGTTTTATACGCAGTATTTT. Translated: CAWDVGLAGGFYTQYF.

This chain uses TRBV5-1 with TRBJ2-3; D is perhaps TRBD2 (6 bases). Per germline, CDR1 SGHRS and CDR2 YFSETQ. V gave up 4 bases and J gave up 1 base, with 16 bases separating them. The CDR3 has 16 residues. The CDR3 DNA reads as TGCGCCAGCAGCGCGGGGCTGGGGGTGGGCACAGATACGCAGTATTTT. Protein product: CASSAGLGVGTDTQYF.